This T cell receptor beta chain is drawn from a study of T-cell reconstitution after alpha-beta-depleted transplantation in children. This clonotype showed up just a few times. The CDR3 sequence is 13 residues long. CDR1 and CDR2 (germline): SEHNR, FQNEAQ (reference sequence). V gave up 5 bases and J gave up 8 bases, with 12 bases separating them. The authors prepared the TCRbeta library with unique molecular identifiers. Each CDR3 protein is one row after TCRdb ran MiXCR on the PCR reads. Among about 370,000 distinct CDR3 sequences, over 20% were seen once, and the ten largest hold 3% to 4.5%. This rearrangement joins TRBV7-9 to TRBJ2-2; D call uncertain. The clonotype was recovered from a human donor who donated a stem cell graft to a child with acute myeloid leukemia. The material sequenced was PBMCs from the stem cell graft donor, taken from the stem cell graft. Written as DNA, the CDR3 is TGTGCCAGCAGCAGGCCTGGGGAAGGGGAGCTGTTTTTT. It is translated as CASSRPGEGELFF. The variable domain in full, completed from reference TRBV7-9 and TRBJ2-2, reads DTGVSQNPRHKITKRGQNVTFRCDPISEHNRLYWYRQTLGQGPEFLTYFQNEAQLEKSRLLSDRFSAERPKGSFSTLEIQRTEQGDSAMYLCASSRPGEGELFFGEGSRLTVL.